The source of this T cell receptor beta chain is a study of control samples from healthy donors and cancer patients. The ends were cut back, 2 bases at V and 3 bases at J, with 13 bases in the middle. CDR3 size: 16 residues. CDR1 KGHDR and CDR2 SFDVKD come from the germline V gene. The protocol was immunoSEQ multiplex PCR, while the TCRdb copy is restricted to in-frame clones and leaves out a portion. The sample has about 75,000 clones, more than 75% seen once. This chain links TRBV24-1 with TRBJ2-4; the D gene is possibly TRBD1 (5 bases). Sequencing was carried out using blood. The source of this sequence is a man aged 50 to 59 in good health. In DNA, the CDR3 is TGTGCCACCAGTGATTCCCAGGGTAGGGGCAAAAACATTCAGTACTTC. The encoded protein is CATSDSQGRGKNIQYF.